The sequence of this T cell receptor beta chain was determined in a study of blood T cell repertoires in COVID-19. Background on the study: Specimens from acute and convalescent COVID-19 originated in the United States, Italy and Spain. The cDNA or gDNA used as material had been derived from T cells, B-cell-depleted T cells, or PBMCs.

Germline-derived CDR1 and CDR2 are KGHDR and SFDVKD. This CDR3 is built from 14 residues. V was clipped by 1 base and J by 6 bases, with 11 bases between them. How the authors handled the data: By means of reference gene primer amplification, nucleated cell counts were estimated. Assay: immunoSEQ multiplex PCR; the TCRdb copy retains only in-frame clones and omits some. The DNA was the basis for D and trimming; V, J and clone size are from that table. The table includes about 150,000 clones, just under 85% detected once. The chain links TRBV24-1 to TRBJ1-2, with D perhaps matching TRBD1 (6 bases). The source of this sequence is a woman between 55 and 75 years old with acute or convalescent COVID-19. Sequenced: peripheral blood. CDR3 DNA sequence: TGTGCCACCAGTGATTTTAACAGGGCCCATGGCTACACCTTC. Translating gives CATSDFNRAHGYTF.